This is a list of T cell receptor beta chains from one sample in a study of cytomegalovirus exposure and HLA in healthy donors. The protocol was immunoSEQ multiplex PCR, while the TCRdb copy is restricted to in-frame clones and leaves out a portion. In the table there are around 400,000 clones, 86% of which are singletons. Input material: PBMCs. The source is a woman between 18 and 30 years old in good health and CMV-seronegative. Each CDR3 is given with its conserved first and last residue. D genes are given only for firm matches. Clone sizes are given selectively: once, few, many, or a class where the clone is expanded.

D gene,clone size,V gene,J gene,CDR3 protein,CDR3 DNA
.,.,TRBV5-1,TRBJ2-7,CASSPGGGAYEQYF,TGCGCCAGCAGCCCTGGTGGGGGCGCCTACGAGCAGTACTTC
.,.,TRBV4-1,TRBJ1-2,CASSQDLARVGGYTF,TGCGCCAGCAGCCAAGATCTGGCCAGGGTGGGTGGCTACACCTTC
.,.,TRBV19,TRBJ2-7,CASSRDTEYEQYF,TGTGCCAGTAGTCGGGACACGGAATACGAGCAGTACTTC
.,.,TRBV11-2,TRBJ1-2,CASSQGADYGYTF,TGTGCCAGCAGCCAAGGGGCGGATTATGGCTACACCTTC
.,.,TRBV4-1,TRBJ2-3,CASSRGAGRRDTQYF,TGCGCCAGCAGCCGCGGGGCGGGTCGTCGCGATACGCAGTATTTT
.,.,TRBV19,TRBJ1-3,CASSAQVAGNTIYF,TGTGCCAGTAGTGCACAGGTTGCTGGAAACACCATATATTTT
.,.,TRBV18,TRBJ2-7,CASSQGDEQYF,TGTGCCAGCTCACAAGGAGACGAGCAGTACTTC
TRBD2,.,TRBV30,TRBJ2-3,CAWSVRTSGRSYTGTDTQYF,TGTGCCTGGAGTGTACGAACTAGCGGGAGGAGTTATACGGGCACAGATACGCAGTATTTT
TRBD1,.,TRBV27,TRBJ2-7,CASRTGNYEQYF,TGTGCCAGCAGGACAGGGAACTACGAGCAGTACTTC
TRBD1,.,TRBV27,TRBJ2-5,CASSSPDRIGETQYF,TGTGCCAGCAGTTCCCCGGACAGGATCGGAGAGACCCAGTACTTC
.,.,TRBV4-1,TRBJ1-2,CASSRPGDNGYGYTF,TGCGCCAGCAGCCGACCAGGGGATAATGGCTATGGCTACACCTTC
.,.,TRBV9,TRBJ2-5,CASSALGGGHGETQYF,TGTGCCAGCAGCGCCCTAGGGGGGGGGCATGGTGAGACCCAGTACTTC
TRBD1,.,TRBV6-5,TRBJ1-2,CATKPGQGKGYTF,TGTGCCACTAAGCCGGGACAGGGAAAGGGCTACACCTTC
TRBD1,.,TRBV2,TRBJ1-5,CASSEFDRVANQPQHF,TGTGCCAGCAGTGAATTCGACAGGGTGGCCAATCAGCCCCAGCATTTT
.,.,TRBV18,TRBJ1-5,CASSAGNSNQPQHF,TGTGCCAGCTCCGCAGGGAATAGCAATCAGCCCCAGCATTTT
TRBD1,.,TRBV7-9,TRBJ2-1,CASSSNRGSYNEQFF,TGTGCCAGCAGTTCAAACAGGGGGTCCTACAATGAGCAGTTCTTC
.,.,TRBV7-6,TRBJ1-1,CASSFLANQGNTEAFF,TGTGCCAGCAGCTTCTTAGCAAACCAAGGGAACACTGAAGCTTTCTTT
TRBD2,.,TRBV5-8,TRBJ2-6,CASSSGLAFGGANVLTF,TGTGCCAGCAGCTCGGGACTAGCGTTTGGTGGGGCCAACGTCCTGACTTTC
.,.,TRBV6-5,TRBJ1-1,CASSSEDRGEDTEAFF,TGTGCCAGCAGTTCCGAGGACCGAGGGGAGGACACTGAAGCTTTCTTT
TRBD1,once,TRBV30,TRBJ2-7,CAGGQGLEQYF,TGTGCCGGGGGACAGGGGCTGGAGCAGTACTTC
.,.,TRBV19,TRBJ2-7,CASSIRIAHYEQYF,TGTGCCAGTAGTATTAGGATAGCCCACTACGAGCAGTACTTC
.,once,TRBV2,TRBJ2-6,CASSSGSVGANVLTF,TGTGCCAGCAGTTCGGGGTCAGTTGGGGCCAACGTCCTGACTTTC